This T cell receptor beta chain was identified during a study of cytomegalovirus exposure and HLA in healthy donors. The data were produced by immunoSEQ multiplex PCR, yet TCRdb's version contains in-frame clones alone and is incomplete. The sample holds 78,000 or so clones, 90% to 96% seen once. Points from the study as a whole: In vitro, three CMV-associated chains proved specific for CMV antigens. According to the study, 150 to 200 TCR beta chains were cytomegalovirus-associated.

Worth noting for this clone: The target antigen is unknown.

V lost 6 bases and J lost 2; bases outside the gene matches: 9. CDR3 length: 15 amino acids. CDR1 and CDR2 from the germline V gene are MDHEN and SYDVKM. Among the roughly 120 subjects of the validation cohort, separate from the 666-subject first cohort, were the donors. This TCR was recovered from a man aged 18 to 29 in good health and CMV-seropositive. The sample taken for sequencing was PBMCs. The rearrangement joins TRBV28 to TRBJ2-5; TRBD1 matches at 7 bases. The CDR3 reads CASSSGQAIQETQYF. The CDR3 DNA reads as TGTGCCAGCAGCTCCGGACAGGCCATACAAGAGACCCAGTACTTC.